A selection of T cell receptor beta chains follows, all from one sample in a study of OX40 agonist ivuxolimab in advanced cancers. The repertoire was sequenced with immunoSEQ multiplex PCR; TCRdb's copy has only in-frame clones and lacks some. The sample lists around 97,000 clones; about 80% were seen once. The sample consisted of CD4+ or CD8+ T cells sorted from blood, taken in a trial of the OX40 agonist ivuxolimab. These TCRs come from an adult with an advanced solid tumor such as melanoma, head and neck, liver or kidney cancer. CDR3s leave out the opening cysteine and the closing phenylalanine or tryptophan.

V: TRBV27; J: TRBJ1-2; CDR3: ASSLGGDYNYGYT
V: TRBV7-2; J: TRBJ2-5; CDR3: ASSLLPFSGAARETQY
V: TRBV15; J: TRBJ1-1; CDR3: ATKETEMNTEAF
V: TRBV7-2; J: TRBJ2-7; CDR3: ASSLEGTGGHEQY
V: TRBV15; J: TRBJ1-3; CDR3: ATSRARGGSGNTIY
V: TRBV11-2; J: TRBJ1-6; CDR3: ASARRDNSPLH
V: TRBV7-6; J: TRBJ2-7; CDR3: ASSLETSGEQY
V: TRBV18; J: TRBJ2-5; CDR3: ASLASLAQETQY
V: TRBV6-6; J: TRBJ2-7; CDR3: ASKVPGSYEQY
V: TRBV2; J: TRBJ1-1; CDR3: ASMRGGRAEAF
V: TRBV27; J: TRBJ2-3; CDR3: ASSFSGTSTDTQY
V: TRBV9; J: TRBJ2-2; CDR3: ASSVSPNTGELF
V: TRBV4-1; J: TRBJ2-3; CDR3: ASSHATSGEYTDTQY
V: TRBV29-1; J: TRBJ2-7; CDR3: SVVSSYEQY
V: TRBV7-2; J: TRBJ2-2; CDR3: ASSFGTSGKGGELF
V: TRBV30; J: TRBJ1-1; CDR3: AWDRNRDAEAF
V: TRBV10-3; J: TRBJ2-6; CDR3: AISLRRTGANVLT
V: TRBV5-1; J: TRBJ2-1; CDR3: ASSLEGGRYNEQF
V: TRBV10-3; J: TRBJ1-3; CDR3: AIRGTLGNTIY
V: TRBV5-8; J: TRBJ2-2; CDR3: ASSDAYGVGLNTGELF
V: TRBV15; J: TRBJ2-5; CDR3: ATSRDWASGEETQY
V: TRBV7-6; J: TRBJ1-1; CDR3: ASSLASGFPPTEAF
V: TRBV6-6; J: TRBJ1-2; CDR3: ASSPQTGDYGYT
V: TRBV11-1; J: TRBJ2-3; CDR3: ASRPRITDTQY
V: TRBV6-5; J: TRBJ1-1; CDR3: ASSSQGGNTEAF
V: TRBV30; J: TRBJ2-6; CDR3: AWTRRLSSGANVLT
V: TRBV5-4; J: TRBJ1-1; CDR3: ASGTGNTEAF
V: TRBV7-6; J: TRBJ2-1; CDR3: ASSLDGTGWNEQF
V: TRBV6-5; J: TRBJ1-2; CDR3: ASSPGPTGDIGYT
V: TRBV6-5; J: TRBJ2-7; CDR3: ASRPSGGSYEQY
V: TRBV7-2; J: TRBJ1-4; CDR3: ASSLLAGQGVYEKLF
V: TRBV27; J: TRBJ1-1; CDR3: AIGRGPHTEAF
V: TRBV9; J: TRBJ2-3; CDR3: ASAFGAFTDTQY
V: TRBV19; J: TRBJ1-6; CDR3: ASSIDPGGSPLH
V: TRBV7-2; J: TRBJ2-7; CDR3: ASGWRREASPYEQY
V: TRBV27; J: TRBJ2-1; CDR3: ASSSPQGTSAYNEQF
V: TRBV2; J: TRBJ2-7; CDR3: ASSSQGRGPYEQY
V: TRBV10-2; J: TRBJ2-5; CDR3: ASSDTDRGETQY
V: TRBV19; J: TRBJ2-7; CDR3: ASSSTAASYEQY
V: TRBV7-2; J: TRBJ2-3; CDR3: ASSNRGTDTQY
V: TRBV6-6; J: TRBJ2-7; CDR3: ASSNRDGSYEQY
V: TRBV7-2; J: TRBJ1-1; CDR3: ASSLAAGLNTEAF
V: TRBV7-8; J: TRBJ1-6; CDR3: ASSLGYNSPLH
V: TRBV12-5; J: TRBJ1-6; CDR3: ASGVGTGGNSPLH
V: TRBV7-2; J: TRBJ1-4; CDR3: ASSLRGGKLF
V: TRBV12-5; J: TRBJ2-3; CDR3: ASGPSLAGVTDTQY
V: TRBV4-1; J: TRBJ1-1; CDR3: ASSQDRNTEAF
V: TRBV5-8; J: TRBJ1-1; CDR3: ASSLRQGMNTEAF
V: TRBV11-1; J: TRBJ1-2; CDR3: ASSSSNYGYT
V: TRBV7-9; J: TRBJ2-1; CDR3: ASSLELGGNEQF
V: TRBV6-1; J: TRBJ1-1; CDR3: ASSATDAGTEAF